Listed here is a single TCR beta chain. What it binds is unknown. This sample was included in a study of cytomegalovirus exposure and HLA in healthy donors. Study-wide findings and caveats: Later, an analysis found that common viral pathogens appeared to be linked with several of the most significant clusters.

PCR used 60 Vbeta primers and 13 Jbeta primers. Assay: immunoSEQ multiplex PCR; the TCRdb copy retains only in-frame clones and omits some. The table lists 90,000 to 100,000 clones, around three quarters of them singletons. This clonotype was obtained from a man in his forties in good health and CMV-seronegative. Material: PBMCs.

The CDR3: CASGPAPMGGSYNEQFF. In DNA form, the CDR3 reads TGTGCCAGCGGCCCCGCTCCCATGGGGGGCTCCTACAATGAGCAGTTCTTC. The rearrangement links TRBV7-9 to TRBJ2-1; a possible D gene is TRBD2 (6 bases). Germline CDR1 is SEHNR and CDR2 is FQNEAQ (reference sequence). V was cut by 8 bases and J by 0 bases, with 20 bases left in between. The CDR3 has 17 residues.